This T cell receptor beta chain derives from a study of read filtering for tumor transcriptome and immune sequencing (dated by TCRdb to 2018 to 2021). Context from the whole study: The cohort consisted of roughly 16 male and around 14 female patients, with a mean age of approximately 66 years and an age range of roughly 45 to 90. By revised international staging, roughly 8 patients were R-ISS I, some 16 were R-ISS II and 7 were R-ISS III. After DNase treatment, whole-transcriptome libraries were prepared using the TruSeq RNA Access Library Prep Kit. Per sample, about 4 to 10.27 million TCR-region mapped reads were obtained with IR-seq, compared with only roughly 75 to 1,400 with RNA-seq. The study compared TCR repertoires from targeted immune repertoire sequencing and bulk whole-transcriptome sequencing run on the same bone marrow samples. A main aim was a read-filtering strategy for immune repertoire data, specifically whether clonotypes supported by a single read should be removed.

This clonotype was counted ten times or more. This receptor's antigen is unknown. Within one base of it there is no much larger clone, and no base qualities were kept. Each patient had bone marrow sampled at the time of active disease. Ficoll-Hypaque density gradient centrifugation was used to isolate the bone marrow mononuclear cells. CD138-negative cells were obtained by negative selection after labeling with CD138 magnetic microbeads on a MACS separator, removing myeloma plasma cells. The purity of the isolated cells was checked by flow cytometry with CD138 antibodies on an Attune NxT. Total RNA was extracted using TRIzol reagent and was quantified on a NanoDrop spectrophotometer. For each patient, the CD138-negative bone marrow sample underwent paired RNA-seq and IR-seq. From the cysteine up to the phenylalanine, the CDR3 has a length of 15 residues. The DNA shown is the 45-base CDR3, in frame from base 1. The germline V gene gives CDR1 as SGHDN and CDR2 as FVKESK. V lost 3 bases and J lost 1 base; the stretch between them is 12 bases long.

Study-wide conclusions, independent of this receptor: The correlation between IR-seq and RNA-seq shared clonotype proportions was increased by removal of single-read clonotypes. The sorted CD138-negative fraction was not purified T cells but a mixed bone marrow immune population. Clonotypes were captured by IR-seq at much higher depth and more reliably than by RNA-seq, and smaller IR-seq throughput was sufficient for identification of most shared clonotypes. In IR-seq, around 85% of clonotypes but approximately 4% of total reads were represented by single-read clonotypes, whereas in RNA-seq, about 75% of clonotypes and around 40% of reads were represented by single-read clonotypes.

Starting from 400 to 450 ng RNA, TCR libraries were constructed with the Immunoverse kit using molecular barcoded adaptors that cover the alpha/delta and beta/gamma chains. TCR library preparation used the same RNA that went into transcriptome sequencing. TCR libraries were sequenced on an Illumina HiSeq 4000 with 2 x 150 cycles. Concerning the study's data processing: MiXCR aligned TCR reads to human V, D, J and C references and assembled the aligned reads into CDR3 clonotypes, with quality filtering and error correction included. The tcR package in R was used to analyze clonotype counts and gene usage diversity. For inspection of raw mapping reads, RNA-seq reads were mapped by STAR aligner version 2.5.3a onto GRCh37 of the human genome. To test how sequencing depth affects detected clonotypes, IR-seq fastq files were randomly downsampled with Seqtk 1.3. The public reads were reanalyzed by TCRdb: fastp trimming at Q25, MiXCR alignment, in-frame beta chains only. Rows are unified per CDR3 protein, each entry keeping the most common DNA and genes. V and J calls and clone size were set by TCRdb, not the authors. Counted in this sample were 57,000 or so distinct CDR3 sequences; roughly 18% of them appeared once. 11% to 15% of the sample lies in the top ten.

Sequencing was performed on a population of CD138-negative cells sorted from bone marrow. The sample's cell subset or site label, decoded: bone marrow mononuclear cells depleted of CD138+ plasma/myeloma cells by negative magnetic selection. This receptor was obtained from a donor at least 40 years old with multiple myeloma. The rearrangement combines TRBV14 with TRBJ1-1; TRBD1 is possibly the D segment (6 matching bases). For the CDR3, the sequence is CASSHKGGWNTEAFF. In nucleotide form, the sequence is TGTGCCAGCAGCCACAAGGGGGGCTGGAACACTGAAGCTTTCTTT.